This TCR beta chain was profiled in a study of Ad26.COV2.S vaccination and SARS-CoV-2 variants. Study-level background: In the COV1001 trial, the donor was in the Ad26.COV2.S arm.

Remarks on this clone: Its antigen is not identified.

Treatment given: approximately 18 received Ad26.COV2.S at low or high dose, single or two shots; several received placebo; per-sample allocation not given. The samples date from day 63 after the first vaccine or placebo injection. At a Boston site, the person donating was an adult of 18-55 years. The method was immunoSEQ multiplex PCR; TCRdb's version includes in-frame clones alone and lacks a portion of them. Of some 400,000 clones listed, approximately 90% are singletons. V lost 6 bases and J 1 base, leaving 12 bases between the germline ends. Germline V gene lookup returns CDR1 MNHEY and CDR2 SVGAGI. The CDR3 is made up of 14 amino acids. Overall study results and limits: Post-vaccination breadth of spike-specific CD8+ and CD4+ T cell responses was reportedly substantial. People who got the vaccine or the placebo had similar non-spike TCR breadth.

The V and J genes are TRBV6-5 and TRBJ2-5; TRBD1 is a possible D gene (5 bases). The sequence was obtained from a person aged 18-65 years who received the Ad26.COV2.S COVID-19 vaccine or a placebo. The source was peripheral blood, collected in a trial of Ad26.COV2.S vaccine versus placebo. Here the CDR3 DNA reads TGTGCCAGCAGCCCGACAGAGGTCCAAGAGACCCAGTACTTC. Translating gives CASSPTEVQETQYF.